Listed below are T cell receptor beta chains from one sample, sequenced in a study of T cell repertoires in cytomegalovirus infection. The antigens these receptors bind are not known. TCRdb itself ran the reads through MiXCR, one entry per CDR3 protein. The sample records about 110,000 distinct CDR3 sequences, 25% to 35% being singletons. The sample was CD8+ T cells from cultured PBMCs, taken from culture after CMV antigen stimulation. These receptors all come from a human donor in good health (CMV status not recorded). Some clones in this sample may be carry-over from other donors' samples. Both conserved end residues are part of each CDR3. Each record gives: V gene, J gene, CDR3 protein.

V gene: TRBV7-8; J gene: TRBJ2-5; CDR3 protein: CASAQSAETQYF
V gene: TRBV12-3/TRBV12-4; J gene: TRBJ2-1; CDR3 protein: CASSVYDNEQFF
V gene: TRBV27; J gene: TRBJ1-5; CDR3 protein: CASSLMRGQPQHF
V gene: TRBV12-3/TRBV12-4; J gene: TRBJ2-1; CDR3 protein: CASSWDRGRNNEQFF
V gene: TRBV7-9; J gene: TRBJ2-3; CDR3 protein: CASSLAGEDTQYF
V gene: TRBV19; J gene: TRBJ2-7; CDR3 protein: CTSSIDGVTSYEQYF
V gene: TRBV2; J gene: TRBJ1-4; CDR3 protein: CASRSGTAPEKLFF
V gene: TRBV27; J gene: TRBJ1-1; CDR3 protein: CASSFRDTNTEAFF
V gene: TRBV5-4; J gene: TRBJ2-2; CDR3 protein: CASSVDRVDTGELFF
V gene: TRBV7-8; J gene: TRBJ1-6; CDR3 protein: CASSGGDNSPLHF
V gene: TRBV7-9; J gene: TRBJ2-5; CDR3 protein: CASSTLRETQYF
V gene: TRBV5-1; J gene: TRBJ2-7; CDR3 protein: CASSFDRYEQYF
V gene: TRBV27; J gene: TRBJ1-5; CDR3 protein: CASRSTGVSNQPQHF
V gene: TRBV7-9; J gene: TRBJ1-2; CDR3 protein: CASSTSGTNYGYTF
V gene: TRBV28; J gene: TRBJ2-7; CDR3 protein: CASSFIRQPPHEQYF
V gene: TRBV14; J gene: TRBJ1-4; CDR3 protein: CASSQVFIGTANEKLFF
V gene: TRBV7-2; J gene: TRBJ1-5; CDR3 protein: CASSSLHF
V gene: TRBV6-1; J gene: TRBJ2-6; CDR3 protein: CASSPWTGEFGANVLTF
V gene: TRBV4-2; J gene: TRBJ2-7; CDR3 protein: CASSQDVGYEQYF
V gene: TRBV3-1; J gene: TRBJ2-2; CDR3 protein: CASSPQVGELFF
V gene: TRBV5-6; J gene: TRBJ2-5; CDR3 protein: CASRGPGGAQYF
V gene: TRBV19; J gene: TRBJ2-1; CDR3 protein: CASSIDGLAGGVSYNEQFF
V gene: TRBV14; J gene: TRBJ1-1; CDR3 protein: CASSLGVNGGPYTEAFF
V gene: TRBV4-2; J gene: TRBJ2-7; CDR3 protein: CASSRTVVHEQYF
V gene: TRBV29-1; J gene: TRBJ2-1; CDR3 protein: CSTSGTSGGIDYNEQFF
V gene: TRBV11-3; J gene: TRBJ2-3; CDR3 protein: CASSSLADTQYF
V gene: TRBV2; J gene: TRBJ2-3; CDR3 protein: CASPTLPIQASGGTDTQYF
V gene: TRBV12-3/TRBV12-4; J gene: TRBJ1-2; CDR3 protein: CASSPAPSYGYTF
V gene: TRBV27; J gene: TRBJ2-7; CDR3 protein: CASSSILQGNNEQYF
V gene: TRBV19; J gene: TRBJ2-1; CDR3 protein: CASRLTGTSGANEQFF
V gene: TRBV19; J gene: TRBJ2-5; CDR3 protein: CASSSGAGETQYF